This entry features one T cell receptor (beta chain) sequence. No cognate antigen has been identified for it. No much larger clone exists at a distance of one base, and base qualities are not known. This specimen belongs to a study of PD-L1 blockade in urothelial cancer (dated 2017 in TCRdb). About the full investigation: Therapy was started in the mid-2010s for all patients, and atezolizumab 1,200 mg was administered intravenously every 3 weeks. About 90% of the roughly 30 patients were males with bladder-origin urothelial cancer, and about 65% of the roughly 30 reported a prior smoking history. Patients had an ECOG performance status of 0 or 1 and had received between 0 and 3 prior chemotherapy regimens. Blood samples were analyzed 3 weeks after the start of treatment (second dose) and 6 weeks after the start of treatment. Blood samples yielded a median of 141,255 T cells and some 80,000 unique TCRs, with median clonality roughly 0.085. The study, an exploratory multi-omic analysis, examined somatic, immune and clinical correlates of response to PD-L1 blockade with atezolizumab in urothelial cancer. Pretreatment tumor samples, along with matched peripheral blood serially collected before and after atezolizumab treatment, were subjected to TCR sequencing. Durable clinical benefit was defined as a progression-free survival longer than 6 months, and TCR features were additionally tested against progression-free survival and overall survival. In the same patients, whole exome sequencing and RNA sequencing of pretreatment tumors were performed in addition to TCR sequencing. Durable clinical benefit was achieved by nine patients but not by the remaining 20. Pretreatment blood TCR-seq was available for about 30 patients, at least one posttreatment blood collection was obtained for about 24 patients, and tumor TCR-seq was available for about 24 patients. General study outcomes and caveats: A pretreatment peripheral blood TCR clonality below the median was linked to improved progression-free and overall survival. Small sample size (n ≈ 27) and many exploratory analyses mean the results are intended to be hypothesis-generating. At 3 weeks after the start of treatment, tumor-associated TCR clones in peripheral blood had expanded more in patients with durable benefit (n of about 22, p = 0.022).

The cohort included roughly 30 patients with locally advanced or metastatic urothelial carcinoma who were treated at Memorial Sloan Kettering on a trial protocol. Peripheral blood mononuclear cells were collected pretreatment and during treatment, with between 1 and 8 total time points obtained per patient. The Qiagen DNeasy Blood extraction kit was used to purify genomic DNA from total PBMCs and tumor samples. PBMCs were collected pretreatment and during treatment and were isolated and stored as previously described. Trimmed from V: 0 bases; trimmed from J: 3 bases; junction bases lacking a gene match: 3. Per the germline V gene, SGHTA is the CDR1 and FQGNSA is the CDR2. There are 16 amino acids in the CDR3, from cysteine to phenylalanine inclusive. The read is trimmed to its CDR3 DNA, 48 bases read in frame from base 1. Synthetic TCR analog templates were spiked into each PCR to estimate absolute template abundance from read counts. Using the immunoSEQ assay, TCRbeta CDR3 regions were amplified from genomic DNA with bias-controlled V and J gene primers. Sequencing of rearranged TCRbeta segments was performed at approximately 20X coverage. From the authors' description of their analysis: Sequencing errors were corrected by clustering and CDR3s were annotated against IMGT to assign V, D and J genes. Out-of-frame and stop-codon sequences were excluded, and only productive TCRbeta rearrangements were used in downstream analyses. Clonality was computed as one minus Shannon entropy normalized by the log of the number of unique productive sequences. Fisher's exact test with Benjamini-Hochberg correction, at a threshold of adjusted p below 0.01, was used to find clones that differed between time points or between blood and tumor. What TCRdb holds here is the immuneACCESS table cut down to in-frame rearrangements. Part of the clones is not present; checked against another copy, under half of the missing clones reflect an unresolved V gene, and the others are unexplained. D and trimming come from the DNA, and the V and J calls and clone size come from that table. The sample table lists 50,000 to 55,000 clones, 60% to 85% of them with a count of one. Approximately 4% of the sample goes to the ten largest clones.

Sequencing was performed on PBMCs, taken around atezolizumab (anti-PD-L1) treatment. The receptor comes from a man aged 65 to 85 with urothelial cancer. The rearranged segments are TRBV7-2 and TRBJ2-3; TRBD2 lines up with 10 middle nucleotides. CDR3 reads: CASSLAASGRTDTQYF. The nucleotide sequence reads as follows: TGTGCCAGCAGCTTAGCGGCTAGCGGGAGAACAGATACGCAGTATTTT. Beyond the CDR3, the reference TRBV7-2 and TRBJ2-3 genes provide the residues; the full variable domain reads: GAGVSQSPSNKVTEKGKDVELRCDPISGHTALYWYRQSLGQGLEFLIYFQGNSAPDKSGLPSDRFSAERTGGSVSTLTIQRTQQEDSAVYLCASSLAASGRTDTQYFGPGTRLTVL.